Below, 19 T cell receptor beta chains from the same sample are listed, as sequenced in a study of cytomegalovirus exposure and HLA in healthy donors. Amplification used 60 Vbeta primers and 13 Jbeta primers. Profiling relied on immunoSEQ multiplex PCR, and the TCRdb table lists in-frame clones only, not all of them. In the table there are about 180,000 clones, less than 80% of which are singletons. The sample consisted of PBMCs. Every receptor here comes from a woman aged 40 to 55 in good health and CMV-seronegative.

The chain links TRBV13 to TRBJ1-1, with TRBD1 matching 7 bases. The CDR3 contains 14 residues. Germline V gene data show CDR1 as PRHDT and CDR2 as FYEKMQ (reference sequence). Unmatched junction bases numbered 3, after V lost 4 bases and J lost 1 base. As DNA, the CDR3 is TGTGCCAGCAGCTCAGGGACAGCGAACACTGAAGCTTTCTTT. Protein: CASSSGTANTEAFF.

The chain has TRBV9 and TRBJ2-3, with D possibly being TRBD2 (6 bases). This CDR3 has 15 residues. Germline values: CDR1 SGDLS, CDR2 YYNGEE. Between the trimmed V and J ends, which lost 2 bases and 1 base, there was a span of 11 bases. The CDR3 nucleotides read TGTGCCAGCAGCGTGGTAGGCGGGGGCACAGATACGCAGTATTTT. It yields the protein CASSVVGGGTDTQYF.

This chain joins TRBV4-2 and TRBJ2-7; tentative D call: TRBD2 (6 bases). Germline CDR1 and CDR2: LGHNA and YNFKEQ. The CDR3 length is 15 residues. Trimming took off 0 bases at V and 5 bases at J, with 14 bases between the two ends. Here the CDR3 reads CASSQDPRGGDEQYF. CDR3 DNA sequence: TGTGCCAGCAGCCAAGACCCAAGGGGCGGGGACGAGCAGTACTTC.

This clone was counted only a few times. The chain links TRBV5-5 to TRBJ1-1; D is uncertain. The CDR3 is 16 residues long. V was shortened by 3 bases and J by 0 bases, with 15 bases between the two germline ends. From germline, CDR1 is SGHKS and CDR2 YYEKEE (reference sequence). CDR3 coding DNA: TGTGCCAGCAGCTCGGGTCTGCTCTCAATGAACACTGAAGCTTTCTTT. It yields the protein CASSSGLLSMNTEAFF. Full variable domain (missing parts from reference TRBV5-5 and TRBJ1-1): DAGVTQSPTHLIKTRGQQVTLRCSPISGHKSVSWYQQVLGQGPQFIFQYYEKEERGRGNFPDRFSARQFPNYSSELNVNALLLGDSALYLCASSSGLLSMNTEAFFGQGTRLTVV.

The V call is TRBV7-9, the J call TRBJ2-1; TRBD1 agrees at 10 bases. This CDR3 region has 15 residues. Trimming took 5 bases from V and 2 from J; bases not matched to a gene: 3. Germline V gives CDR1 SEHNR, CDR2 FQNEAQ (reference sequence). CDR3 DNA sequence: TGTGCCAGCAGCCTCGGACAGGGGGCCTACAATGAGCAGTTCTTC. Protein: CASSLGQGAYNEQFF.

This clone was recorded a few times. The CDR3 nucleotides are TGCAGCGTTGCCTACCTAACGGGACTCGAAGCTTTCTTT. This codes for CSVAYLTGLEAFF. The gene calls are TRBV29-1 and TRBJ1-1, with D maybe TRBD1 (5 bases). V dropped 4 bases and J dropped 8 bases, with 17 bases sitting between them. The CDR3 contains 13 residues. The germline V gene encodes CDR1 SQVTM and CDR2 ANQGSEA.

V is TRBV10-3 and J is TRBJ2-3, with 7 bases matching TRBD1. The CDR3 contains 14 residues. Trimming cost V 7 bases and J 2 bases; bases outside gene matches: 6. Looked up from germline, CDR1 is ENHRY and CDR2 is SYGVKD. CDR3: CAIKSGGTTDTQYF. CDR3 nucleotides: TGTGCCATCAAATCAGGGGGAACCACAGATACGCAGTATTTT.

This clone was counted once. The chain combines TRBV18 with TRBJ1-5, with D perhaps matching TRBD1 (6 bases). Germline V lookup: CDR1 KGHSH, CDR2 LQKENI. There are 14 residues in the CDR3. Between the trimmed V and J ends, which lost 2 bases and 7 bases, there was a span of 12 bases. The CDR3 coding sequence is TGTGCCAGCTCACCAATGGGGGCAGGGCAGCCCCAGCATTTT. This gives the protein CASSPMGAGQPQHF.

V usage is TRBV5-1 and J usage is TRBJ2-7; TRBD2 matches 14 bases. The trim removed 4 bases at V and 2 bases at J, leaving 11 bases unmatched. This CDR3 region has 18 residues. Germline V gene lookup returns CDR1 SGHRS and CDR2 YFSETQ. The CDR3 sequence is CASSPSEGLAGVAYEQYF. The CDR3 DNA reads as TGCGCCAGCAGCCCGAGCGAGGGACTAGCGGGGGTCGCCTACGAGCAGTACTTC.

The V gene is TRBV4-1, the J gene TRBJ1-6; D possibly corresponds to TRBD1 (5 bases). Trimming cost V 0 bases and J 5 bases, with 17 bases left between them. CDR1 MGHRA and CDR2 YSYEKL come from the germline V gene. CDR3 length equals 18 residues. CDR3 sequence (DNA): TGCGCCAGCAGCCAAGATTCGGGGGTTCGGGCGGATAATTCACCCCTCCACTTT. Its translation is CASSQDSGVRADNSPLHF.

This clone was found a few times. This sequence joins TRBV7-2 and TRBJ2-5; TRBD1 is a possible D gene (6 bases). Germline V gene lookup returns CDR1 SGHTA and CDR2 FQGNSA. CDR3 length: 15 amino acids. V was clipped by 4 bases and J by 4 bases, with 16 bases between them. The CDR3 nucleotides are TGTGCCAGCAGCTGGACAGTTTCCTCGGGAGAGACCCAGTACTTC. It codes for CASSWTVSSGETQYF.

CDR3 residues: CASSQLAGAQPYEQYF. The DNA for the CDR3 is TGCGCCAGCAGCCAACTTGCGGGGGCCCAACCCTACGAGCAGTACTTC. This chain joins TRBV4-1 and TRBJ2-7; perhaps TRBD2 as D (7 bases). Trimming stripped 2 bases from V and 2 bases from J, with 16 bases between. There are 16 residues in the CDR3. Looked up from germline, CDR1 is MGHRA and CDR2 is YSYEKL.

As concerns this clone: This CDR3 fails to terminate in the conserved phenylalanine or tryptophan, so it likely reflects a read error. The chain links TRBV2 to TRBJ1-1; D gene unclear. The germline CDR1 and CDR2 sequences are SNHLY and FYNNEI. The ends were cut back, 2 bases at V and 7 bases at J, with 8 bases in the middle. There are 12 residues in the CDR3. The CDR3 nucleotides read TGTGCCAGCAGTGAATACTGGAGTGAAGCTTTCGTT. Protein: CASSEYWSEAFV.

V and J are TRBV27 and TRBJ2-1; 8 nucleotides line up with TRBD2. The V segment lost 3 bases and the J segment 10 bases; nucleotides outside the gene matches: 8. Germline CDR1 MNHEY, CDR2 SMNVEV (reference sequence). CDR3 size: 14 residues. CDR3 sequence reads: CASSFKTGGREQFF. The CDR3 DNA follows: TGTGCCAGCAGTTTTAAAACTGGCGGGAGGGAGCAGTTCTTC.

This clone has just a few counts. CDR3 region: CASSELRFGGASTEAFF. CDR3 coding DNA: TGTGCCAGCAGTGAATTACGGTTCGGGGGGGCGAGCACTGAAGCTTTCTTT. This sequence joins TRBV6-1 and TRBJ1-1; TRBD1 is a possible D gene (6 bases). The V gene's germline CDR1 is MNHNS and CDR2 SASEGT. CDR3 length: 17 amino acids. Between the trimmed V and J ends, which lost 2 bases and 4 bases, there was a span of 20 bases.

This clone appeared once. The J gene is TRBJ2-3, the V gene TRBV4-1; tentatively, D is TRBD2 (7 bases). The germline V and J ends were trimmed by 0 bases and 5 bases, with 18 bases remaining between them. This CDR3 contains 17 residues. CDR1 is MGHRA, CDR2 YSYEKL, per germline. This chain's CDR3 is CASSQEYAGALIDTQYF. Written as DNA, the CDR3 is TGCGCCAGCAGCCAAGAGTACGCGGGGGCCTTGATAGATACGCAGTATTTT.

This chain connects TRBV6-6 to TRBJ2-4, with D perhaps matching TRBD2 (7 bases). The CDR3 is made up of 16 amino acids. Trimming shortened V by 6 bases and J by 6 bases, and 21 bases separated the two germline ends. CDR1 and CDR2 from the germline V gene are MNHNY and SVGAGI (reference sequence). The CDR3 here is CASRPRGGGQGNIQYF. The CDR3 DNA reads TGTGCCAGCAGGCCCCGAGGGGGGGGGCAAGGAAACATTCAGTACTTC.

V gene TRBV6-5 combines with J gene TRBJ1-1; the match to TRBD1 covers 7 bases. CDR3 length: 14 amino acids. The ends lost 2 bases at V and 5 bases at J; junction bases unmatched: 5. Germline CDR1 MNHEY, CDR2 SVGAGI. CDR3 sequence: CASSYEGALTEAFF. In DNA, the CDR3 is TGTGCCAGCAGTTACGAGGGGGCGTTAACTGAAGCTTTCTTT.

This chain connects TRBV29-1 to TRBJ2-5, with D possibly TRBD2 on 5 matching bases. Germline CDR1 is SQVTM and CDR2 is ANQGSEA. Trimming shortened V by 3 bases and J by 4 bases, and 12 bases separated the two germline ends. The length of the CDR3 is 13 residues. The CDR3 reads CSVDDYSRETQYF. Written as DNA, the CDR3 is TGCAGCGTTGACGACTATTCTAGAGAGACCCAGTACTTC.